This TCR beta chain was identified in a study of blood T cells in healthy people across ages. Study-level points and caveats: Per-million-T-cell TCR beta diversity fell roughly linearly with age. Naive T cell percentage showed a strong correlation with TCR beta diversity.

V shed 5 bases and J shed 2 bases, with 6 bases lying between them. CDR1 DFQATT and CDR2 SNEGSKA come from the germline V gene (reference sequence). This CDR3 comprises 11 residues. Turning to this clonotype: The target antigen is unknown.

Alongside a J-beta primer mix, a sample-barcoded 5' primer served in a second PCR lasting about 6 to 12 cycles. TCRdb processed the 5' RACE reads anew with MiXCR; each CDR3 protein has one entry. The sample carries 1.2 million to 1.5 million distinct CDR3 sequences, approximately 59% recorded once. The sequence came from a man aged 18-30 years in good health. The genes are TRBV20-1 and TRBJ1-1; D is undetermined. Sequencing was done on a sample of blood. The chain's CDR3 is CSAWYNTEAFF. CDR3 coding DNA: TGCAGTGCTTGGTATAACACTGAAGCTTTCTTT.